The clone carrying this T cell receptor beta chain was recorded at least ten times. Its antigen is unidentified. Molecules of cDNA were individually given unique molecular identifiers that were attached to them. TCRdb re-called the 5' RACE reads with MiXCR, one entry per CDR3 protein. The data hold approximately 65,000 distinct CDR3 sequences, with about 11% observed a single time. The CDR3 runs 14 residues. V was clipped by 6 bases and J by 0 bases, with 11 bases between them. Germline V gene sequence: CDR1 SEHNR, CDR2 FQNEAQ (reference sequence). This entry belongs to a study of early T cells in non-severe SARS-CoV-2 infection. Whole-study findings and limits: VDJdb-based annotation leaned toward anti-spike CD8 responses and missed private and CD4 specificities.

This TCR was sampled from an adult who was a healthcare worker with PCR-confirmed SARS-CoV-2 infection or an uninfected control (not recorded which). This chain joins TRBV7-9 and TRBJ2-5, with D tentatively TRBD1 (5 bases). The source material was whole blood, sampled at baseline. This CDR3 reads CASSSRAYQETQYF. The CDR3 region has the DNA TGTGCCAGCAGTTCCAGGGCGTACCAAGAGACCCAGTACTTC.